This T cell receptor (beta chain) was captured by sequencing in a study of blood T cell repertoires in COVID-19. Overall study context: Acute and convalescent COVID-19 specimens originated in the United States, Italy and Spain. PBMCs, B-cell-depleted T cells, or T cells were the source of the cDNA or gDNA that made up the material.

Original methodology: How many nucleated cells were present was estimated from reference gene primer amplification. Sequenced by immunoSEQ multiplex PCR; TCRdb stores in-frame clones only, minus some. D and trimming were read from the DNA, whereas the V and J calls and clone size are those reported in that table. The table lists approximately 170,000 clones, around 84% of them singletons. This clone was picked up a small number of times. The V end was cut by 6 bases, the J end by 5 bases, with 14 bases between. This CDR3 has 14 residues. The germline V gene has CDR1 MNHNY and CDR2 SVGAGI (reference sequence).

This sequence joins TRBV6-6 and TRBJ1-5; unclear D gene. The sequencing input was peripheral blood. The TCR comes from a woman of 80 years or more with acute or convalescent COVID-19. CDR3 in DNA: TGTGCCAGCAGGGAGCTCGGGCGGGATCAGCCCCAGCATTTT. It translates to CASRELGRDQPQHF.